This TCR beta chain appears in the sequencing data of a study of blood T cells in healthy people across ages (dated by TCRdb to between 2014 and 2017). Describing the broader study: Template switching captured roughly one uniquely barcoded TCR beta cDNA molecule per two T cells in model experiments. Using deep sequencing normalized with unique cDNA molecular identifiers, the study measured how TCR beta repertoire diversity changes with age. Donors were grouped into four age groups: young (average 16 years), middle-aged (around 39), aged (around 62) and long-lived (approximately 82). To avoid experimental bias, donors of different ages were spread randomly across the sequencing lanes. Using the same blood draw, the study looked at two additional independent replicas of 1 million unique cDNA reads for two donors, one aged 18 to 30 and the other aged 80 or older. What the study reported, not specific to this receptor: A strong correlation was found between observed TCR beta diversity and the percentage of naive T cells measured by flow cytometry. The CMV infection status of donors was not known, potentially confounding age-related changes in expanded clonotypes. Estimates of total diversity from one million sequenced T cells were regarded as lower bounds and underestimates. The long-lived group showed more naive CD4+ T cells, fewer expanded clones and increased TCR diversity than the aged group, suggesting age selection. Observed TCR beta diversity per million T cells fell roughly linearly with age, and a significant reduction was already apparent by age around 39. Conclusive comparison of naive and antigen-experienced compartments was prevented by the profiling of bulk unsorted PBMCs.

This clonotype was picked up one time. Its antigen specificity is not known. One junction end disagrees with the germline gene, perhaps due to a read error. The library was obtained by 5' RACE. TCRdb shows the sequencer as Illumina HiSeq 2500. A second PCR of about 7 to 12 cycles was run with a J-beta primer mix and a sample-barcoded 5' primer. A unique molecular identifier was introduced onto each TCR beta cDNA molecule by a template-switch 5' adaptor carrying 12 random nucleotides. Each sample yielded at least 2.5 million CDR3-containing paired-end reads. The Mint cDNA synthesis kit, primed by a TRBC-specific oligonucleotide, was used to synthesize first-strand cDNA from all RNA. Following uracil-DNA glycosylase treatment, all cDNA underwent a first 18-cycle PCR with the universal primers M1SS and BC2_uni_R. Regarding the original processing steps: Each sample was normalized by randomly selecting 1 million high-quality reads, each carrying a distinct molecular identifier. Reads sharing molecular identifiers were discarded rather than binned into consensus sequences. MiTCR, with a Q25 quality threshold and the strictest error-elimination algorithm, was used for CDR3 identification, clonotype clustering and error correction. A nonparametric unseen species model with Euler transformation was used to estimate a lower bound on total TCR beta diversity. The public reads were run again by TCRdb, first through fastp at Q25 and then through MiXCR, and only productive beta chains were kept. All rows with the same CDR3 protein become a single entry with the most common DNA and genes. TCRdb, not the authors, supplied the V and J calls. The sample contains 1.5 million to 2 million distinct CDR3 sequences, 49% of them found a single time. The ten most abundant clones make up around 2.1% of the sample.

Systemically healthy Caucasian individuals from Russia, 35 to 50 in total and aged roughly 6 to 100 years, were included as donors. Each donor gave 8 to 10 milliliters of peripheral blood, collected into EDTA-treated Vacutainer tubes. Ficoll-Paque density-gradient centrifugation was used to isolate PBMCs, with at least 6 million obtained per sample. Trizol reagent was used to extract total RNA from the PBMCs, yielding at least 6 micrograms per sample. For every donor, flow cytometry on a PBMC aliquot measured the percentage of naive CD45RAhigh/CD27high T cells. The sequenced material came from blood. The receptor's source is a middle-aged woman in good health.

The CDR3 amino acid sequence is: CASSLPPAANHRTDAQYF. In nucleotides, the sequence is TGTGCCAGCAGCTTACCCCCGGCGGCGAACCACCGCACAGATGCGCAGTATTTT. The V and J segments used are TRBV7-9 and TRBJ2-3, with the D gene not confidently named. From the cysteine up to the phenylalanine, the CDR3 has a length of 18 residues. Only CDR3 DNA remains: 54 bases, in frame from the first base. CDR1 and CDR2, per the germline V gene (reference sequence), are SEHNR and FQNEAQ.